The 27 T cell receptor beta chains given below trace back to one sample, sequenced in a study of shared clonotypes between healthy human individuals (dated by TCRdb to about 2020). The library was made by the immunoSEQ multiplex PCR assay. TCRdb re-hosts the immuneACCESS table, in-frame sequences only. Its copies lack some clones; in the studies checked, an unresolved V gene accounts for under half of them, and the cause for the rest is not known. For this sample the table gives about 480,000 clones, of which roughly 78% were detected only once. The top ten clonotypes cover 10% to 15% of the sample. Specimen: PBMCs. The receptor source for this set is a woman aged 40 to 49 in good health. Some clones in this sample may be carry-over from other donors' samples.

The chain recombines TRBV28 with TRBJ2-7; D is ambiguous. The CDR3 totals 12 residues. Germline CDR1 and CDR2: MDHEN and SYDVKM. V gave up 4 bases and J gave up 3 bases, with 7 bases separating them. This chain's CDR3 is CASSYRIYEQYF. As DNA, the CDR3 is TGTGCCAGCAGTTACCGGATCTACGAGCAGTACTTC.

This chain uses TRBV19 with TRBJ1-1; D gene unclear. The germline V gene encodes CDR1 LNHDA and CDR2 SQIVND (reference sequence). Trimming left V 6 bases short and J 7 bases short, with 15 bases between. CDR3 length: 13 amino acids. CDR3 DNA: TGTGCCAGTAGCCCTACCCCCTCCTATGAAGCTTTCTTT. It is translated as CASSPTPSYEAFF.

Comments on this clone: An end of the junction differs from the germline gene, which may be a read error. The rearrangement links TRBV7-9 to TRBJ2-7; no clear D. Germline V gene data show CDR1 as SEHNR and CDR2 as FQNEAQ (reference sequence). This CDR3 region has 13 residues. The CDR3 region is CASSQVGGYEQYF. The CDR3 DNA reads TGCGCCAGCAGCCAAGTAGGTGGCTACGAGCAGTACTTC.

This clone was observed a handful of times. CDR3 residues: CASGRPGEPQHF. CDR3 DNA: TGTGCCAGCGGGAGGCCTGGAGAGCCCCAGCATTTT. V and J are TRBV2 and TRBJ1-5; no reliable D call. Germline V gene lookup returns CDR1 SNHLY and CDR2 FYNNEI. Between the trimmed V and J ends, which lost 8 bases and 8 bases, there was a span of 13 bases. The CDR3 extends over 12 amino acids. Full variable domain (rest looked up from reference TRBV2 and TRBJ1-5): EPEVTQTPSHQVTQMGQEVILRCVPISNHLYFYWYRQILGQKVEFLVSFYNNEISEKSEIFDDQFSVERPDGSNFTLKIRSTKLEDSAMYFCASGRPGEPQHFGDGTRLSIL.

The chain employs TRBV19 and TRBJ2-5, with D maybe TRBD2 (5 bases). V was cut by 10 bases and J by 2 bases, with 20 bases left in between. There are 15 residues in the CDR3. The germline gives CDR1 LNHDA, CDR2 SQIVND (reference sequence). In DNA, the CDR3 is TGTGCCACCCGTCCCTTCAGGAGAGGGCAAGAGACCCAGTACTTC. It is translated as CATRPFRRGQETQYF.

V is TRBV14 and J is TRBJ1-1; possible D gene TRBD1, 6 bases. The V end was cut by 6 bases, the J end by 3 bases, with 14 bases between. Germline V lookup: CDR1 SGHDN, CDR2 FVKESK. The CDR3 has 14 residues. CDR3 sequence: CASSLTWGHTEAFF. The DNA for the CDR3 is TGTGCCAGCAGTCTTACTTGGGGGCACACTGAAGCTTTCTTT.

The CDR3 protein is CAWSVGLAGGVDTQYF. The CDR3 nucleotides are TGTGCCTGGAGTGTTGGCCTAGCGGGAGGGGTCGATACGCAGTATTTT. The V and J genes are TRBV30 and TRBJ2-3, with TRBD2 identical over 12 bases. The CDR3 covers 16 residues. Germline V CDR1 and CDR2: GTSNPN, SVGIG (reference sequence). The ends lost 0 bases at V and 6 bases at J; junction bases unmatched: 7.

V is TRBV4-2 and J is TRBJ1-2; 7 nucleotides match TRBD1. The CDR3 consists of 14 residues. The germline CDR1 and CDR2 sequences are LGHNA and YNFKEQ. The junction had 2 bases not matched to a gene; V was cut back by 0 bases and J by 4 bases. In nucleotides, the CDR3 is TGTGCCAGCAGCCAAGATGGGGACAGCTATGGCTACACCTTC. Protein product: CASSQDGDSYGYTF.

The chain uses TRBV2 and TRBJ2-1; no clear D. Germline V gives CDR1 SNHLY, CDR2 FYNNEI. The CDR3 totals 13 residues. With 0 bases removed from V and 4 bases from J, the gap between germline ends came to 4 bases. The CDR3 bases are TGTGCCAGCAGTGAAGCCTATTACAATGAGCAGTTCTTC. Its translation: CASSEAYYNEQFF.

The CDR3 reads CASSVGSPQGNGELFF. The CDR3 region has the DNA TGTGCCAGCAGCGTAGGATCCCCACAGGGAAACGGGGAGCTGTTTTTT. The V gene is TRBV9, the J gene TRBJ2-2; D is possibly TRBD1 (6 bases). The CDR3 spans 16 residues. Germline CDR1 reads SGDLS; CDR2 reads YYNGEE. The V end was cut by 0 bases, the J end by 7 bases, with 16 bases between. The full variable domain, its missing parts supplied by reference TRBV9 and TRBJ2-2, is DSGVTQTPKHLITATGQRVTLRCSPRSGDLSVYWYQQSLDQGLQFLIQYYNGEERAKGNILERFSAQQFPDLHSELNLSSLELGDSALYFCASSVGSPQGNGELFFGEGSRLTVL.

CDR3 DNA: TGCGCCAGCAGTGAATCGACAGCCCAAGAGACCCAGTACTTC. Translating it yields CASSESTAQETQYF. The V gene is TRBV10-1, the J gene TRBJ2-5; D possibly corresponds to TRBD1 (5 bases). V gave up 3 bases and J gave up 1 base, with 9 bases separating them. Germline CDR1 is WNHNN and CDR2 is SYGVQD (reference sequence). The CDR3 extends over 14 amino acids.

This clone is a singleton in its sample. The chain has TRBV28 and TRBJ2-7; D ambiguous. V was shortened by 3 bases and J by 2 bases, with 8 bases between the two germline ends. CDR3 length equals 13 residues. CDR1 MDHEN and CDR2 SYDVKM come from the germline V gene. The CDR3 DNA follows: TGTGCCAGCAGTTTCCCTACCACCTACGAGCAGTACTTC. Amino acid sequence: CASSFPTTYEQYF.

V gene TRBV19 combines with J gene TRBJ1-5; D unclear. Germline V gives CDR1 LNHDA, CDR2 SQIVND (reference sequence). The germline V and J ends were trimmed by 3 bases and 3 bases, with 6 bases remaining between them. This CDR3 has 13 residues. The CDR3 coding sequence is TGTGCCAGTAGTATGCAGATCAATCAGCCCCAGCATTTT. This codes for CASSMQINQPQHF.

In regard to this clone: Other DNA sequences in the sample encode the same CDR3. The V and J genes are TRBV9 and TRBJ2-3; D gene uncertain. Germline V gene data show CDR1 as SGDLS and CDR2 as YYNGEE. Trimming took 3 bases from V and 3 from J, leaving 2 bases between them. The CDR3 extends over 11 amino acids. The CDR3: CASSATDTQYF. The CDR3 DNA is TGTGCCAGCAGCGCGACAGATACGCAGTATTTT. Looking up the rest from reference TRBV9 and TRBJ2-3 gives the full variable domain: DSGVTQTPKHLITATGQRVTLRCSPRSGDLSVYWYQQSLDQGLQFLIQYYNGEERAKGNILERFSAQQFPDLHSELNLSSLELGDSALYFCASSATDTQYFGPGTRLTVL.

This clone has just a few counts. The chain has TRBV18 and TRBJ1-2; D is uncertain. Germline V gives CDR1 KGHSH, CDR2 LQKENI. The CDR3 is 15 residues long. V shed 3 bases and J shed 0 bases, with 11 bases lying between them. The CDR3 protein is CASSPRQESNYGYTF. The CDR3, as DNA: TGTGCCAGCTCACCGCGCCAGGAGTCTAACTATGGCTACACCTTC.

The CDR3 spells CASSWGTGPSNQPQHF. The CDR3 nucleotides read TGTGCCAGCAGTTGGGGGACAGGCCCTAGCAATCAGCCCCAGCATTTT. The gene calls are TRBV28 and TRBJ1-5, with 8 bases lining up with TRBD1. The CDR3 contains 16 residues. Per germline, CDR1 MDHEN and CDR2 SYDVKM. V shed 4 bases, J shed 0 bases, and the junction held 5 bases outside the gene matches.

This CDR3 is CASSVGPGMNTEAFF. CDR3 DNA: TGTGCCAGCAGCGTAGGTCCGGGGATGAACACTGAAGCTTTCTTT. This chain uses TRBV9 with TRBJ1-1, with no clear D. The V end lost 0 bases, the J end lost 0 bases, and 9 bases lay between the germline ends. The germline gives CDR1 SGDLS, CDR2 YYNGEE. The CDR3 runs to 15 residues. Looking up the rest from reference TRBV9 and TRBJ1-1 gives the full variable domain: DSGVTQTPKHLITATGQRVTLRCSPRSGDLSVYWYQQSLDQGLQFLIQYYNGEERAKGNILERFSAQQFPDLHSELNLSSLELGDSALYFCASSVGPGMNTEAFFGQGTRLTVV.

The chain has TRBV28 and TRBJ1-5; 9 nucleotides match TRBD1. Germline CDR1 reads MDHEN; CDR2 reads SYDVKM. CDR3 size: 15 residues. The junction had 5 bases not matched to a gene; V was cut back by 3 bases and J by 5 bases. Written as DNA, the CDR3 is TGTGCCAGCAGTTTGACAGGGGGTAGGTATCAGCCCCAGCATTTT. It translates to CASSLTGGRYQPQHF.

The chain is built from TRBV6-1 and TRBJ2-1; 12 bases are a match to TRBD2. There are 15 residues in the CDR3. Trimming took 8 bases from V and 5 from J; bases not matched to a gene: 7. Germline V gene sequence: CDR1 MNHNS, CDR2 SASEGT. CDR3 in amino acids: CASVSLAGGNNEQFF. CDR3 nucleotide sequence: TGTGCCAGCGTCTCACTAGCGGGAGGAAACAATGAGCAGTTCTTC.

The chain combines TRBV7-2 with TRBJ2-7; D perhaps matches TRBD1 (6 bases). The ends were cut back, 5 bases at V and 3 bases at J, with 14 bases in the middle. CDR1 SGHTA and CDR2 FQGNSA come from the germline V gene. The CDR3 covers 14 residues. CDR3 sequence (DNA): TGTGCCAGCAGCCCACTGGACAGAGACTACGAGCAGTACTTC. It is translated as CASSPLDRDYEQYF.

The rearrangement links TRBV5-1 to TRBJ1-3, with D tentatively TRBD1 (5 bases). V lost 4 bases and J 2 bases, leaving 19 bases between the germline ends. Germline-derived CDR1 and CDR2 are SGHRS and YFSETQ. The CDR3 covers 17 residues. DNA for the CDR3: TGCGCCAGCAGCCTCGGGGCACCCGCTGGTGCTGGAAACACCATATATTTT. As protein: CASSLGAPAGAGNTIYF.

The DNA of the CDR3 is TGTGCCAGCAGTTCTAGCGGGAGTACCCAAGAGACCCAGTACTTC. This sequence encodes CASSSSGSTQETQYF. The V call is TRBV9, the J call TRBJ2-5, with 10 bases lining up with TRBD2. CDR3 length equals 15 residues. V dropped 5 bases and J dropped 1; count of bases not matched to a gene: 5. Per the germline V gene, CDR1 is SGDLS and CDR2 is YYNGEE.

The chain is built from TRBV7-2 and TRBJ2-7; 9 bases agree with TRBD2. The germline V gene encodes CDR1 SGHTA and CDR2 FQGNSA. The ends lost 1 base at V and 4 bases at J; junction bases unmatched: 8. This CDR3 comprises 16 residues. This CDR3 reads CASSLGRLAGSYEQYF. In DNA, the CDR3 is TGTGCCAGCAGCTTAGGTCGGCTAGCGGGATCGTACGAGCAGTACTTC.

The chain has TRBV27 and TRBJ1-2; unclear D gene. Trimming removed 5 bases from V and 7 bases from J, with 14 bases in between. Germline V CDR1 and CDR2: MNHEY, SMNVEV (reference sequence). The CDR3 sequence is 13 residues long. This chain's CDR3 is CASSPGTLRGYTF. The CDR3 nucleotides are TGTGCCAGCAGTCCGGGCACATTACGTGGCTACACCTTC.

The rearrangement links TRBV7-2 to TRBJ2-7, with 7 bases matching TRBD1. Germline CDR1 is SGHTA and CDR2 is FQGNSA. V dropped 1 base and J dropped 3; count of bases not matched to a gene: 3. The CDR3 sequence is 14 residues long. The CDR3 loop reads CASSLGDRIYEQYF. CDR3 coding DNA: TGTGCCAGCAGCTTAGGGGACAGAATCTACGAGCAGTACTTC.

The sample holds one count of this clone. V and J are TRBV11-2 and TRBJ2-7, with TRBD2 identical over 10 bases. This CDR3 has 14 amino acids. CDR1 and CDR2 (germline): SGHAT, FQNNGV. Losses at the gene ends were 5 bases for V and 6 bases for J; bases not matched to a gene: 7. Here the CDR3 DNA reads TGTGCCAGCAGCACACGGACTAGCGGAGGCGAGCAGTACTTC. It codes for CASSTRTSGGEQYF.

There are a few counts of this clone. V and J are TRBV5-1 and TRBJ2-7; weak D call: TRBD2 (7 bases). Germline CDR1 SGHRS, CDR2 YFSETQ. The CDR3 runs 15 residues. V was shortened by 1 base and J by 5 bases, with 16 bases between the two germline ends. CDR3 loop: CASSLMGGPAHEQYF. The CDR3 DNA reads TGCGCCAGCAGCTTGATGGGGGGGCCCGCCCACGAGCAGTACTTC. Full variable domain (missing parts from reference TRBV5-1 and TRBJ2-7): KAGVTQTPRYLIKTRGQQVTLSCSPISGHRSVSWYQQTPGQGLQFLFEYFSETQRNKGNFPGRFSGRQFSNSRSEMNVSTLELGDSALYLCASSLMGGPAHEQYFGPGTRLTVT.